This T cell receptor beta chain stems from a study of blood T cell repertoires in COVID-19. Background on the study: COVID-19 samples collected from the United States, Italy and Spain covered acute and convalescent phases. PBMCs, B-cell-depleted T cells, or T cells were the source of the cDNA or gDNA that made up the material.

The study drew participants aged about 18 to 89 years from some 23 US areas. Germline CDR1 is MDHEN and CDR2 is SYDVKM. The CDR3 has 13 residues. Trimming left V 2 bases short and J 3 bases short, with 6 bases between. Original analysis: Amplification from reference gene primers served as the basis for estimated nucleated cell counts. Profiled with immunoSEQ multiplex PCR; TCRdb holds only in-frame clones, not every one. V and J calls plus clone size are reproduced from that table; the DNA served to infer D and trimming. The table records 220,000 or so clones, about 83% of them present only once. The sequenced material came from PBMCs or T cells enriched from blood (not recorded which). This sequence joins TRBV28 and TRBJ2-3, with D unresolved. The sequence was collected from a woman aged 40 to 49 who had recovered from COVID-19. Written as DNA, the CDR3 is TGTGCCAGCAGTTTAGCTAGAACAGATACGCAGTATTTT. This translates into CASSLARTDTQYF.